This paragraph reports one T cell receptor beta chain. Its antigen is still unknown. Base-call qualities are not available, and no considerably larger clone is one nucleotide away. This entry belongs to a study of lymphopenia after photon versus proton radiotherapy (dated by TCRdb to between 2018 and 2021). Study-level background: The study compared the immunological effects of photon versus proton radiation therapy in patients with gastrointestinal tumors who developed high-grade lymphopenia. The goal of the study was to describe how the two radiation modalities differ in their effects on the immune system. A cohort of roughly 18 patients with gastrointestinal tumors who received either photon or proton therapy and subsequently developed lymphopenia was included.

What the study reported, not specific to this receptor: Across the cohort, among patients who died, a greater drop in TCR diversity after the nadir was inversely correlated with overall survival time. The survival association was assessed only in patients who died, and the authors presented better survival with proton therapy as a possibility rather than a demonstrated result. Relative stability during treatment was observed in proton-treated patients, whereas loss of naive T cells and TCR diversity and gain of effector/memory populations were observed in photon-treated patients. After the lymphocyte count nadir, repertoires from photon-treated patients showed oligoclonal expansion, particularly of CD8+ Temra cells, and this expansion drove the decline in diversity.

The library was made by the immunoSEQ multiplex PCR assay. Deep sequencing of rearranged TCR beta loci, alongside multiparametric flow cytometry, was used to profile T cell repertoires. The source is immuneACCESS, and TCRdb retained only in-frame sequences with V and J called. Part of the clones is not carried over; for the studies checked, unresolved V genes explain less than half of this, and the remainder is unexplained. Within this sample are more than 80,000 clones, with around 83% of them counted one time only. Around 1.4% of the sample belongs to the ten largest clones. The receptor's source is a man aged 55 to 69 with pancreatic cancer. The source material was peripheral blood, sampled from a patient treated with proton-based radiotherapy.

The nucleotide sequence reads as follows: TGTGCCAGCAGTTTATTAGGAAATCAGCCCCAGCATTTT. It translates to CASSLLGNQPQHF. Rearrangement joined TRBV28 to TRBJ1-5; no confident D gene assignment can be made. Inclusive of the bounding cysteine and phenylalanine, the CDR3 is 13 residues long. Only the CDR3 DNA is retained, 39 bases long and in frame from the first base. Based on the germline V gene, the CDR1 and CDR2 sequences are MDHEN and SYDVKM. V is pared back by 1 base and J by 4 bases, with 5 bases lying between the germline termini.